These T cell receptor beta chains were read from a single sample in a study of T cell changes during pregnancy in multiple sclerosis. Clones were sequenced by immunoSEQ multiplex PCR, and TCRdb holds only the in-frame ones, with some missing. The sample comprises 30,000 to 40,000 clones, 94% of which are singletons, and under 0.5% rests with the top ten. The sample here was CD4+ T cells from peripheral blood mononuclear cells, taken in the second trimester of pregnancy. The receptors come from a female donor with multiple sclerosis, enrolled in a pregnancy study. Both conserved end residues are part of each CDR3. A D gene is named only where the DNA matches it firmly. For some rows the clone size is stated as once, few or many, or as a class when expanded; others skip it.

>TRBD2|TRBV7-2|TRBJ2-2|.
CASSSPSGRDTGELFF
TGTGCCAGCAGCTCGCCTAGCGGGAGGGACACCGGGGAGCTGTTTTTT
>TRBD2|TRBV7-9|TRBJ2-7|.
CASSPDRSTSGSTYEQYF
TGTGCCAGCAGCCCCGACCGGTCGACTAGCGGGAGCACCTACGAGCAGTACTTC
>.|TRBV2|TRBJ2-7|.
CASTNRGGNYEQYF
TGTGCCAGCACCAACCGGGGAGGAAACTACGAGCAGTACTTC
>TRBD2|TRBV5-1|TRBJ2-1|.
CASSFGLAGSSYNEQFF
TGCGCCAGCAGCTTTGGACTAGCGGGGAGCTCCTACAATGAGCAGTTCTTC
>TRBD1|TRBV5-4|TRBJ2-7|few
CASSLQGTLGEQYF
TGTGCCAGCAGCCTACAGGGGACCCTCGGCGAGCAGTACTTC
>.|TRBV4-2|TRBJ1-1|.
CASSQDSRNTEAFF
TGTGCCAGCAGCCAAGACTCTAGGAACACTGAAGCTTTCTTT
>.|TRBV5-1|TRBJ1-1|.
CASSPSALSLGGTEAFF
TGCGCCAGCAGCCCCTCCGCGTTGAGTCTGGGAGGCACTGAAGCTTTCTTT
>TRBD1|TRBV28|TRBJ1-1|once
CASSFNRGYTEAFF
TGTGCCAGCAGTTTCAACAGGGGGTACACTGAAGCTTTCTTT
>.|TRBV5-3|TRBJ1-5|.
CARSPFGGWKPQHF
TGTGCCAGAAGCCCCTTCGGAGGGTGGAAGCCCCAGCATTTT
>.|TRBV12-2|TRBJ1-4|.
CASRLVAEKLFF
TGTGCAAGTCGCTTAGTGGCTGAAAAACTGTTTTTT
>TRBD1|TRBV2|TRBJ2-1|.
CASSLQGAPNEQFF
TGTGCCAGCAGTCTACAGGGGGCGCCCAATGAGCAGTTCTTC
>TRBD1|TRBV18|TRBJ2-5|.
CASSLRDRGETQYF
TGTGCCAGCTCACTAAGGGACAGAGGAGAGACCCAGTACTTC
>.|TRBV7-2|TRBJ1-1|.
CASSLAGGTLVAFF
TGTGCCAGCAGTCTAGCGGGAGGGACTCTCGTCGCTTTCTTT
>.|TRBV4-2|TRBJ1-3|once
CASSLDRVGEGNTIYF
TGTGCCAGCAGCTTGGACCGCGTCGGGGAGGGAAACACCATATATTTT